The rows below give T cell receptor beta chains drawn from one sample of a study of control samples from healthy donors and cancer patients. Assay used: immunoSEQ multiplex PCR; TCRdb lists only in-frame clones, some missing. The table has some 34,000 clones, 85% to 95% seen once. The sequenced sample was PBMCs. The receptors stem from a man aged 40-55 years with colorectal cancer. The CDR3 runs from the conserved cysteine through the conserved F or W. A D gene is named only where the DNA matches it firmly. Size tells how often a clone was seen (once, few, many) or the class of an expanded clone, and some rows leave it out.

TRBJ1-5,NA,TRBV27,NA,CASRKDRYQPQHF,TGTGCCAGCAGGAAAGACAGGTATCAGCCCCAGCATTTT
TRBJ1-1,NA,TRBV19,NA,CASSIGPPTPNTEAFF,TGTGCCAGTAGTATAGGCCCGCCGACACCGAACACTGAAGCTTTCTTT
TRBJ2-5,NA,TRBV6-5,NA,CASSYLGQETQYF,TGTGCCAGCAGTTACCTCGGTCAAGAGACCCAGTACTTC
TRBJ2-7,NA,TRBV24-1,NA,CATSDLNVYEQYF,TGTGCCACCAGTGATTTGAACGTCTACGAGCAGTACTTC
TRBJ2-7,NA,TRBV27,NA,CASTPADSPEQYF,TGTGCCAGCACTCCCGCTGACTCCCCGGAGCAGTACTTC
TRBJ2-7,NA,TRBV11-2,NA,CASSLTAYEQYF,TGTGCCAGCAGCTTAACGGCCTACGAGCAGTACTTC
TRBJ1-2,NA,TRBV5-5,few,CASSTGSTGFFGYGYTF,TGTGCCAGCAGCACAGGATCTACAGGTTTTTTTGGATATGGCTACACCTTC
TRBJ2-7,NA,TRBV6-2/TRBV6-3,NA,CASSYSITVIHYEQYF,TGTGCCAGCAGTTACTCGATTACAGTCATTCACTACGAGCAGTACTTC
TRBJ1-1,TRBD1,TRBV5-1,NA,CASSLGGGTGRGTEAFF,TGCGCCAGCAGCTTGGGGGGCGGGACAGGGAGGGGTACTGAAGCTTTCTTT
TRBJ2-1,TRBD1,TRBV23-1,NA,CASRTGVSYNEQFF,TGCGCCAGCAGGACAGGGGTTTCCTACAATGAGCAGTTCTTC
TRBJ2-1,TRBD2,TRBV2,once,CASSPRRAGVVNEQFF,TGTGCCAGCAGCCCCCGGCGAGCGGGGGTCGTAAATGAGCAGTTCTTC
TRBJ1-5,TRBD1,TRBV6-5,NA,CASSPTGVSNQPQHF,TGTGCCAGCAGCCCGACAGGGGTAAGCAATCAGCCCCAGCATTTT